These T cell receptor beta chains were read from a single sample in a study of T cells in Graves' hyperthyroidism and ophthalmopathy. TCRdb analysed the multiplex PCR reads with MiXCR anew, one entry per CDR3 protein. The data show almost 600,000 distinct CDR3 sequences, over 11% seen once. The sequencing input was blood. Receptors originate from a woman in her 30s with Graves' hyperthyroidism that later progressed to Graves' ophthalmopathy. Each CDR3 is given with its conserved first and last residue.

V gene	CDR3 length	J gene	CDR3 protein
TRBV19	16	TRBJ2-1	CASTAWLAGGLGEQFF
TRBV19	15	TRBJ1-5	CASSIGGYLNQPQHF
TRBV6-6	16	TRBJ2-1	CASSYSATSGENEQFF
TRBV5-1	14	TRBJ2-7	CASSQGTLSYEQYF
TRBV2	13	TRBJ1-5	CASISDSNQPQHF
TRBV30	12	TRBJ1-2	CAWMEFNYGYTF
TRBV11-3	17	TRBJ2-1	CASSLVRLAGGLDEQFF
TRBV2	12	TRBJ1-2	CASSASGYGYTF
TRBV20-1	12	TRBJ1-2	CSAWDSNYGYTF
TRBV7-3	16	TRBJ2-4	CASSPGTSGAKNTQYF
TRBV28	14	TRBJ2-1	CASSPGTGYNEQFF
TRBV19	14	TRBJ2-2	CASSMGGQSGELFF
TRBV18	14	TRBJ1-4	CASSPPGNAEKLFF
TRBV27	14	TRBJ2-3	CASSLGAGTDTQYF
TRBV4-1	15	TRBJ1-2	CASSPGHLKDYGYTF
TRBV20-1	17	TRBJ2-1	CSARDPLQREGQHEQFF
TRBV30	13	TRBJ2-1	CAWRVAGEKGQFF
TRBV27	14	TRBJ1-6	CASSSRGRDSPLHF
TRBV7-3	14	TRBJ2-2	CASSSDGNTGELFF
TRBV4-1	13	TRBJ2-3	CASSQEPDGTQYF
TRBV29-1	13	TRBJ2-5	CSVGLADQETQYF
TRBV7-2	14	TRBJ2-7	CASSFSPFGYEQYF
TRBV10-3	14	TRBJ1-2	CAIFGTGKYYGYTF
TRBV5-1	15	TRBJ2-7	CASSTGGGTAGEQYF
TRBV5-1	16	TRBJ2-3	CASSLAGTSGRDTQYF
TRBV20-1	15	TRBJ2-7	CSASGLGSGSYEQYF
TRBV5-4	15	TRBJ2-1	CASSLGLALDNEQFF
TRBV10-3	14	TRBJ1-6	CAISAGTGASPLHF
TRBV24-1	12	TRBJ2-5	CAVGWEKETQYF
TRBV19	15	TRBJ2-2	CASSIRGRGTGELFF
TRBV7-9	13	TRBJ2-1	CASSLVRLDEQFF
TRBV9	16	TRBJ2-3	CASSPLGGGGTDTQYF
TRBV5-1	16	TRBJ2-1	CASSLPLAAPYNEQFF
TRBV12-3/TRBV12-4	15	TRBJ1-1	CASSLGDGQNTEAFF
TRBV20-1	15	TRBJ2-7	CSATSAGTSKDEQYF
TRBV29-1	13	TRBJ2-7	CSVADSLSYEQYF
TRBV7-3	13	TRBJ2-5	CASSTGQGETQYF
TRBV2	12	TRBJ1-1	CASSEAPSKAFF
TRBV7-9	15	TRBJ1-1	CASSLGIGANTEAFF
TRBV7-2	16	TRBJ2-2	CASSLASGSNTGELFF
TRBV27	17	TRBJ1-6	CASSLSKGGVKDSPLHF
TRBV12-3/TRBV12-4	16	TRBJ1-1	CASTTHRDNYRTEAFF
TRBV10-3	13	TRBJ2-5	CAISGEVPETQYF